This passage covers 2 T cell receptor beta chains from one sample sequenced in a study of T cells after yellow fever vaccination. A single record per CDR3 protein comes from TCRdb applying MiXCR to the 5' RACE reads. The table shows roughly 170,000 distinct CDR3 sequences, with approximately 6.2% occurring only once. Sequencing used CD4+ T cells sorted from PBMCs, obtained on the day of the first yellow fever vaccination. The receptors here all came from a man aged 18 to 29 who received the YFV17D yellow fever vaccine.

This clonotype was seen many times. The genes are TRBV6-5 and TRBJ2-1, with TRBD1 matching over 7 bases. This CDR3 region has 17 residues. V shed 3 bases and J 4 bases; nucleotides not matched to a gene: 12. CDR1 and CDR2 from the germline V gene are MNHEY and SVGAGI. CDR3 sequence (DNA): TGTGCCAGCAGTTATATCTTCGACAGGGAACGGTACAATGAGCAGTTCTTC. Amino acid sequence: CASSYIFDRERYNEQFF.

This clonotype was counted ten times or more. This chain connects TRBV12-3 or TRBV12-4 to TRBJ2-3, with a weak D call TRBD1 (6 bases). The CDR3 contains 13 residues. V was clipped by 6 bases and J by 4 bases, with 11 bases between them. The chain's CDR3 is CASSNDRPDTQYF. CDR3 DNA sequence: TGTGCCAGCAGCAACGACAGGCCAGATACGCAGTATTTT.